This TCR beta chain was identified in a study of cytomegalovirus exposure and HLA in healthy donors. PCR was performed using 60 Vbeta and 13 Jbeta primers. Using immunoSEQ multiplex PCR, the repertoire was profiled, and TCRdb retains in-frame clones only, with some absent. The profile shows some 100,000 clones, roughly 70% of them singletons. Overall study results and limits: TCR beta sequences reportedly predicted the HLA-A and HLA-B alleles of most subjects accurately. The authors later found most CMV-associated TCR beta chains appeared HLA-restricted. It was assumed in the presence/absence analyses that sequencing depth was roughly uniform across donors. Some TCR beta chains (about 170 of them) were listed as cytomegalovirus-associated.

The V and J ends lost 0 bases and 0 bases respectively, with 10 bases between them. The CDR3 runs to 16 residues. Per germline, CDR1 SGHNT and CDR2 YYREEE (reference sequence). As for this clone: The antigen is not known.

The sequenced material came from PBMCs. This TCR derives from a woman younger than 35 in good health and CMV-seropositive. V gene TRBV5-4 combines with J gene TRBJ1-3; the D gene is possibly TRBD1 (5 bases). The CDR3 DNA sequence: TGTGCCAGCAGCTTGGGGGGGGGTGCCTCTGGAAACACCATATATTTT. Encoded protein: CASSLGGGASGNTIYF. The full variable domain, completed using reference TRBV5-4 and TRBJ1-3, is ETGVTQSPTHLIKTRGQQVTLRCSSQSGHNTVSWYQQALGQGPQFIFQYYREEENGRGNFPPRFSGLQFPNYSSELNVNALELDDSALYLCASSLGGGASGNTIYFGEGSWLTVV.